The clone carrying this T cell receptor beta chain was recorded at least ten times. Its antigen is not identified. V gave up 5 bases and J gave up 4 bases; unmatched junction bases: 8. CDR3 size: 15 residues. CDR1 is SGHTA and CDR2 is FQGTGA in the germline V gene. Constant-region reverse primers amplified full-length variable regions, followed by semi-nested Nested Universal Primer A PCR. TCRdb re-derived calls from the 5' RACE reads in MiXCR, one entry per CDR3 protein. The table lists about 40,000 distinct CDR3 sequences, approximately 17% of them singletons. Study outcomes and limitations: Tumor Tregs overlapped most with tumor, then blood, naive CD4+ cells. The larger-cohort validation was restricted to a single TCR beta V-J rearrangement rather than whole repertoires. Tumor memory CD4+ T cell TCR gene usage was found to cluster with blood and lymph node memory CD4+ cells and with lymph node naive CD4+ cells.

The V call is TRBV7-3, the J call TRBJ1-1; TRBD1 matches at 9 bases. The sequence came from a female donor with breast cancer. The sequenced sample consisted of naive CD4+ T cells sorted from a lymph node. Described subset: naive CD4+ T cells, CD4+CD45RA+CD25-. The CDR3 loop reads CASSGLLTGGTEAFF. DNA for the CDR3: TGTGCCAGCAGCGGACTACTGACAGGGGGCACTGAAGCTTTCTTT.